The clone carrying this T cell receptor (beta chain) was detected only a few times. The germline V gene has CDR1 DFQATT and CDR2 SNEGSKA (reference sequence). Between the trimmed V and J ends, which lost 0 bases and 3 bases, there was a span of 8 bases. This CDR3 spans 13 amino acids. TCRdb called the PCR reads again in MiXCR, with one record for every CDR3 protein. The sample lists around 320,000 distinct CDR3 sequences; roughly 24% were seen once. This sample stems from a study of molecular identifiers for immune sequencing clone quantification. The chain recombines TRBV20-1 with TRBJ1-2; D remains unclear. The TCR comes from a human donor in good health. Some libraries in this study had Jurkat cell RNA spiked in. The sequenced sample was naive CD8+ T cells from blood, with Jurkat cell RNA spiked in. The subset denotes: FACS-sorted CD8+CD4-CCR7+CD45RA+ naive T cells. The CDR3 loop reads CSARENSYYGYTF. DNA for the CDR3: TGCAGTGCTAGAGAAAACAGTTACTATGGCTACACCTTC.